A selection of T cell receptor beta chains follows, all from one sample in a study of T cell responses to AZD1222 COVID-19 vaccine. Assay used: immunoSEQ multiplex PCR; TCRdb lists only in-frame clones, some missing. The table records some 82,000 clones, approximately 90% of them present only once. The source was peripheral blood, collected on day 0 of AZD1222 vaccination. The receptor source for this set is an adult in good health. Both conserved end residues are part of each CDR3. The D gene is left open where the match is weak. The listing skips clone size in some rows; elsewhere it reads once, few, many or a size class.

j_call d_call clone_size v_call cdr3_aa cdr3_nt
TRBJ2-4 - - TRBV28 CASSRLALAQYF TGTGCCAGCAGTAGGCTAGCTCTCGCTCAGTACTTC
TRBJ1-2 - - TRBV6-5 CASSPGSANYGYTF TGTGCCAGCAGTCCGGGATCAGCTAACTATGGCTACACCTTC
TRBJ1-6 - - TRBV12-3/TRBV12-4 CASSFQGGSPLHF TGTGCCAGCAGTTTTCAGGGCGGTTCACCCCTCCACTTT
TRBJ1-1 TRBD1 - TRBV6-5 CASRTGGSATEAFF TGTGCCAGCCGCACAGGGGGTAGTGCCACTGAAGCTTTCTTT
TRBJ1-2 - once TRBV7-9 CASSQHGGVLSGYTF TGTGCCAGCAGCCAACACGGGGGGGTTCTCAGCGGCTACACCTTC
TRBJ1-3 - - TRBV30 CAWSRPGANSGNTIYF TGTGCCTGGAGTCGCCCTGGGGCCAACTCTGGAAACACCATATATTTT
TRBJ2-5 - once TRBV4-3 CASSQDLQRQETQYF TGCGCCAGCAGCCAAGATCTCCAGCGCCAAGAGACCCAGTACTTC
TRBJ1-4 TRBD1 - TRBV5-6 CASSSGQGETNEKLFF TGTGCCAGCAGCTCGGGACAGGGGGAGACTAATGAAAAACTGTTTTTT
TRBJ1-4 TRBD1 - TRBV4-3 CASSRTGTGNEKLFF TGCGCCAGCAGCCGGACCGGGACAGGGAACGAAAAACTGTTTTTT
TRBJ2-2 TRBD2 - TRBV5-1 CASSLQNEYPGGHGGELFF TGCGCCAGCAGCTTGCAAAATGAGTACCCGGGAGGGCACGGCGGGGAGCTGTTTTTT
TRBJ2-7 - - TRBV24-1 CATSDSFGQYF TGTGCCACCAGTGATTCGTTTGGGCAGTACTTC
TRBJ1-5 - - TRBV18 CASSPREFPEPQHF TGTGCCAGCTCACCACGAGAATTTCCAGAGCCCCAGCATTTT
TRBJ1-2 - - TRBV6-1 CASSEERSYGYTF TGTGCCAGCAGTGAAGAACGGTCTTATGGCTACACCTTC
TRBJ2-3 TRBD2 - TRBV7-2 CASSSPGLAGADTQYF TGTGCCAGCAGCTCGCCGGGACTAGCGGGGGCTGATACGCAGTATTTT
TRBJ2-7 - - TRBV25-1 CATTRGVSYEQYF TGTGCCACCACTAGGGGAGTCAGTTACGAGCAGTACTTC
TRBJ2-6 - - TRBV27 CASRRPGPYNVLTF TGTGCCAGCAGGAGACCGGGACCCTACAACGTCCTGACTTTC
TRBJ2-1 TRBD2 - TRBV20-1 CSASRSGGGTYNEQFF TGCAGTGCTAGTCGCAGCGGCGGGGGGACCTACAATGAGCAGTTCTTC
TRBJ2-6 TRBD2 - TRBV19 CASSTRTSGGAYGANVLTF TGTGCCAGTAGTACTCGGACTAGCGGGGGGGCATATGGGGCCAACGTCCTGACTTTC
TRBJ2-2 - few TRBV11-2 CASSSTNTGELFF TGTGCCAGCAGCTCGACAAACACCGGGGAGCTGTTTTTT
TRBJ1-1 TRBD1 few TRBV12-3/TRBV12-4 CASSLAGTGLRIF TGTGCCAGCAGTTTAGCCGGGACAGGGCTGAGAATCTTT
TRBJ1-2 TRBD1 - TRBV6-5 CASSTTGVEGYTF TGTGCCAGCAGTACCACAGGGGTGGAAGGCTACACCTTC
TRBJ1-4 - - TRBV27 CASSFRGVGEKLFF TGTGCCAGCAGTTTTAGGGGGGTAGGTGAAAAACTGTTTTTT
TRBJ2-7 - few TRBV9 CASSVMGFYEQYF TGTGCCAGCAGCGTCATGGGGTTCTACGAGCAGTACTTC
TRBJ1-6 - - TRBV10-3 CAISESPQRSPLHF TGTGCCATCAGTGAGTCGCCTCAACGTTCACCCCTCCACTTT
TRBJ1-1 - - TRBV12-5 CASGLSGGHTEAFF TGTGCTAGTGGTTTGAGCGGGGGACACACTGAAGCTTTCTTT